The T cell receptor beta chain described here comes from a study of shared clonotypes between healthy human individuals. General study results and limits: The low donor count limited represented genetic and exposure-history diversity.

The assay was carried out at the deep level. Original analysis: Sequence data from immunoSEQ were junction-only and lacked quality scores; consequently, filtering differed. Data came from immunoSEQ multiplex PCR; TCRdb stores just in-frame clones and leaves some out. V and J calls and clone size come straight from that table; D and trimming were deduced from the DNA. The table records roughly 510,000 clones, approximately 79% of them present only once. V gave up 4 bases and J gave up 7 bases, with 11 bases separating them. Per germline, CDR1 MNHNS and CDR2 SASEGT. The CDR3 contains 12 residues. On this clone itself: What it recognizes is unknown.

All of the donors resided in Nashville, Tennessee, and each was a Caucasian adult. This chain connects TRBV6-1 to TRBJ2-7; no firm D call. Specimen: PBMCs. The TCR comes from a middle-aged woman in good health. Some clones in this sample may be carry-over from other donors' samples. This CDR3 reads CASSGVSREQYF. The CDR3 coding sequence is TGTGCCAGCAGTGGGGTTAGTCGTGAGCAGTACTTC.